This TCR beta chain was identified in a study of CD8+CD57+ T cells in acquired aplastic anemia. Notes on the study in general: The study identified roughly 29 CD8+ CDR3 sequences shared by patients and controls. Levels of CD8+ Simpson's diversity were not significantly distinct in patients versus controls.

The TCR beta profiling, which covered VDJ combination and CDR3 sequence, was carried out using genomic DNA as the template. MiXCR was run by TCRdb on the reads, yielding one entry per CDR3 protein. The table shows 310,000 or so distinct CDR3 sequences, with under 65% occurring only once. CDR1 is LNHNV, CDR2 YYDKDF, per germline (reference sequence). Trimming removed 5 bases from V and 0 bases from J, with 7 bases in between. CDR3 size: 13 residues. Comments on this clonotype: Antigen specificity is unknown.

Patients chosen for sequencing had CD8+CD57+ cells that had expanded, as shown by flow cytometry. Each of the patients presented with severe acquired aplastic anemia. Untreated patients provided the blood samples, with no therapy given before sampling. The sample was sorted CD4+, CD8+, or CD8+CD57+ T cells (not recorded which) from PBMCs. V is TRBV15 and J is TRBJ1-2; maybe TRBD1 (5 bases). The clonotype comes from a human donor with aplastic anemia. CDR3 region: CATSGGANYGYTF. The CDR3 region has the DNA TGTGCCACCAGCGGGGGGGCTAACTATGGCTACACCTTC.